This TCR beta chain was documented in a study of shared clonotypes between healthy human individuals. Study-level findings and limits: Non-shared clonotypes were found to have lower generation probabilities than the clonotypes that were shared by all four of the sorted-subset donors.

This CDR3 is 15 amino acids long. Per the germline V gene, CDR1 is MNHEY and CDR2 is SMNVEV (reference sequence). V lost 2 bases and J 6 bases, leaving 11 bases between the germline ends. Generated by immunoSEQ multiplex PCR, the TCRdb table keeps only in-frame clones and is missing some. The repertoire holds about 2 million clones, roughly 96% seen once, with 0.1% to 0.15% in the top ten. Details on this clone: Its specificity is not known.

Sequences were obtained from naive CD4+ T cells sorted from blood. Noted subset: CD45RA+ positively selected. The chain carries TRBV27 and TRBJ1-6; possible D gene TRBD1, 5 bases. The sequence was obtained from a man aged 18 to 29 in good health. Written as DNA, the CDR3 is TGTGCCAGCAGTTTAACGACAGTACCTAATTCACCCCTCCACTTT. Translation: CASSLTTVPNSPLHF.